This T cell receptor beta chain originates from a study of blood T cell repertoires in COVID-19. Study summary: From the United States, Italy and Spain came samples of acute and convalescent COVID-19.

The germline gives CDR1 MNHEY, CDR2 SMNVEV (reference sequence). Deletions cut 1 base from V and 4 bases from J, with 16 bases between. The CDR3 has 16 amino acids. This clone appeared a single time. Clones were sequenced by immunoSEQ multiplex PCR, and TCRdb holds only the in-frame ones, with some missing. The table records some 200,000 clones, about 90% of them present only once. The V and J genes are TRBV27 and TRBJ1-2; D is unclear. The sequence derives from a woman in her late teens or twenties who had recovered from COVID-19. The sequenced material came from peripheral blood. CDR3 DNA: TGTGCCAGCAGTTTATGGTTTGGGTCAGAGGTCTATGGCTACACCTTC. This encodes CASSLWFGSEVYGYTF.